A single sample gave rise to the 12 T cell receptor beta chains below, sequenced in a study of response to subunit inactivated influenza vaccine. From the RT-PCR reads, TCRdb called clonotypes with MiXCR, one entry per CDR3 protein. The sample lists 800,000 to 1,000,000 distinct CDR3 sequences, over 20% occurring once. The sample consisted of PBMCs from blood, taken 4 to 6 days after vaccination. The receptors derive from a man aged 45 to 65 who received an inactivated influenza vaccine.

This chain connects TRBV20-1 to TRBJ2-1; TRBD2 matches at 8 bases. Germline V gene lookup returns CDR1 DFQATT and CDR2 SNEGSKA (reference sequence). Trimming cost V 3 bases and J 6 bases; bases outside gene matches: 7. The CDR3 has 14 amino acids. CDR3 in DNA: TGCAGTGCTAGGACCGGGACTAGTACCAATGAGCAGTTCTTC. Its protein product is CSARTGTSTNEQFF.

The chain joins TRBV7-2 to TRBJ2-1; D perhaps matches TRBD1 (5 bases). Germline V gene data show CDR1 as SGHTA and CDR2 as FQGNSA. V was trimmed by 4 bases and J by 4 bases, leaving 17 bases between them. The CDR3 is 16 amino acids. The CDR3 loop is CASSSNQGVGYNEQFF. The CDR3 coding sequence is TGTGCCAGCAGCTCAAACCAGGGTGTTGGATACAATGAGCAGTTCTTC. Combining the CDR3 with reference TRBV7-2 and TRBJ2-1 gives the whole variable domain GAGVSQSPSNKVTEKGKDVELRCDPISGHTALYWYRQSLGQGLEFLIYFQGNSAPDKSGLPSDRFSAERTGGSVSTLTIQRTQQEDSAVYLCASSSNQGVGYNEQFFGPGTRLTVL.

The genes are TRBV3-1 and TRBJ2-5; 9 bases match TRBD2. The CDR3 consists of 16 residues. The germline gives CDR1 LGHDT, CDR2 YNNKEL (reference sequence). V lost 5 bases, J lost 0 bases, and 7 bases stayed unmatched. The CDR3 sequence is CASSYPSGEYQETQYF. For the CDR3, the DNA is TGTGCCAGCAGCTATCCTAGCGGGGAGTACCAAGAGACCCAGTACTTC.

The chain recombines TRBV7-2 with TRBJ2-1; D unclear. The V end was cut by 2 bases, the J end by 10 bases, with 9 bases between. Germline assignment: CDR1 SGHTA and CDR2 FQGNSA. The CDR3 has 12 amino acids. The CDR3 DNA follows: TGTGCCAGCAGCTTAATGGCAAGCGAGCAGTTCTTC. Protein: CASSLMASEQFF.

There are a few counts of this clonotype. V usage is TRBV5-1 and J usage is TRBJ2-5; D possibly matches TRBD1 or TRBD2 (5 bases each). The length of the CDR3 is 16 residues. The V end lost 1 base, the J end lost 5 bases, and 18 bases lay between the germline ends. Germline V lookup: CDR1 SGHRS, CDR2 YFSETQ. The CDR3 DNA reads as TGCGCCAGCAGCTTGTGGGGGAACGAGGAGTGGGAGACCCAGTACTTC. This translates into CASSLWGNEEWETQYF.

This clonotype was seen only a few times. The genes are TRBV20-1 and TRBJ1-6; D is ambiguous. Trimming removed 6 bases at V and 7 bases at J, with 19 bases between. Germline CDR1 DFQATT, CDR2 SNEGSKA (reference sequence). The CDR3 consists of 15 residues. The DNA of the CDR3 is TGCAGTGCAACGAACGTTCGGGGTTGGAATTCACCCCTCCACTTT. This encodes CSATNVRGWNSPLHF.

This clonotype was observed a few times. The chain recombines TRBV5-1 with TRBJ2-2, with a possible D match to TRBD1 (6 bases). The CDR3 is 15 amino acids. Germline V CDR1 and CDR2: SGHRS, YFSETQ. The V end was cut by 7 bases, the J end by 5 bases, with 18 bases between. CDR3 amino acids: CASSLMTGRTGELFF. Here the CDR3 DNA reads TGCGCCAGCTCCTTGATGACAGGCCGTACCGGGGAGCTGTTTTTT.

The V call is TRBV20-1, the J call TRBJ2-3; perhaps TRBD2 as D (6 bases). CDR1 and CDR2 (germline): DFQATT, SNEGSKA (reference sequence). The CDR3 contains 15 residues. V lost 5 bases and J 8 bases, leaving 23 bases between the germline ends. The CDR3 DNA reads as TGCAGTGCTCTCCTTAGCGGAACAGCTTACACTACGCAGTATTTT. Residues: CSALLSGTAYTTQYF.

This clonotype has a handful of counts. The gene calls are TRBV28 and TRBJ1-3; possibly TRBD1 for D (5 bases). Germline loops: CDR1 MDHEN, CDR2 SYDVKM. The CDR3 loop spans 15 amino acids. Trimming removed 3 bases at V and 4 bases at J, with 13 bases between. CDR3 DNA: TGTGCCAGCAGTTTGCGGCAGGGTCCAGGAAACACCATATATTTT. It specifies CASSLRQGPGNTIYF.

CDR3 in DNA: TGCGCCAGCAGCCAAGGACAGGGAGTCACAACTAATGAAAAACTGTTTTTT. Amino acid sequence: CASSQGQGVTTNEKLFF. The chain joins TRBV4-3 to TRBJ1-4, with 7 bases that match TRBD1. V shed 1 base and J 0 bases; nucleotides not matched to a gene: 5. Germline CDR1 is LGHNA and CDR2 is YSLEER. This CDR3 comprises 17 residues.

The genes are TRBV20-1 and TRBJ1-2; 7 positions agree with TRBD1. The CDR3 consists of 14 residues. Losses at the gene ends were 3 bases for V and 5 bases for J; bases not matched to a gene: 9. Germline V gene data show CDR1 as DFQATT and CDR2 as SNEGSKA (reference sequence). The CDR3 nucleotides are TGCAGTGCTAGGCCCGGACAGGAACCTTATGGCTACACCTTC. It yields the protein CSARPGQEPYGYTF.

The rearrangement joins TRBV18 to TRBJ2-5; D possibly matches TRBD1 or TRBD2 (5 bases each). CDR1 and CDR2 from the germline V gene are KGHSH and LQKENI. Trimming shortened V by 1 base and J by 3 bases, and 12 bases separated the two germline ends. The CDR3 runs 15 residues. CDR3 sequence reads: CASSPRAGREETQYF. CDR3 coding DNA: TGTGCCAGCTCACCACGGGCAGGGAGAGAAGAGACCCAGTACTTC.